These 16 T cell receptor beta chains were all obtained from the same sample, sequenced in a study of cytomegalovirus exposure and HLA in healthy donors. 60 Vbeta and 13 Jbeta primers were used in PCR. Only in-frame clones appear in the TCRdb table, and some are missing; sequencing was by immunoSEQ multiplex PCR. The sample has around 100,000 clones; roughly 85% are singletons. Sequenced: PBMCs. These receptors were taken from a man aged 35 to 55 in good health and CMV-seronegative.

Details on this clone: Its ends do not fully match the called genes, so a read error is possible. Additional DNA sequences in this sample encode the identical CDR3. The genes are TRBV7-7 and TRBJ2-7; 9 nucleotides line up with TRBD2. There are 13 residues in the CDR3. Germline V gene lookup returns CDR1 SSHAT and CDR2 FNYEAQ (reference sequence). CDR3 sequence (DNA): TGTGCTAGCAGCTTGGGACTAGCTTACGAGCAGTACTTC. Amino acids: CASSLGLAYEQYF.

The rearrangement links TRBV4-2 to TRBJ2-6; a possible D gene is TRBD2 (5 bases). The ends were cut back, 3 bases at V and 2 bases at J, with 5 bases in the middle. The length of the CDR3 is 14 residues. Germline values: CDR1 LGHNA, CDR2 YNFKEQ. The CDR3 region is CASSQGAGANVLTF. In DNA, the CDR3 is TGTGCCAGCAGCCAGGGAGCTGGGGCCAACGTCCTGACTTTC.

The gene calls are TRBV4-3 and TRBJ2-1; 7 nucleotides match TRBD2. Germline values: CDR1 LGHNA, CDR2 YSLEER. Trimming at V came to 1 base and at J to 5 bases, leaving 5 bases not matched to a gene. The CDR3 consists of 15 residues. In nucleotides, the CDR3 is TGCGCCAGCAGCCAAGGGCTAGCGGCAAACAATGAGCAGTTCTTC. This sequence encodes CASSQGLAANNEQFF.

The chain has TRBV5-4 and TRBJ1-2; no clear D gene. The CDR3 has 13 residues. Germline V gene lookup returns CDR1 SGHNT and CDR2 YYREEE (reference sequence). Trimming removed 2 bases at V and 3 bases at J, with 8 bases between. The CDR3 sequence is CASSFGVHYGYTF. The CDR3 region has the DNA TGTGCCAGCAGCTTCGGGGTCCACTATGGCTACACCTTC.

This chain joins TRBV1 and TRBJ1-1; the D call of TRBD1 is as the table states it, not checked on the DNA. TRBV1 is a listed pseudogene. This CDR3 region has 16 residues. The CDR3 nucleotides read TGCACCAGCAGCCAATGGGAAAAAGGGGCTGACACTGAAGCTTTCTTT. It yields the protein CTSSQWEKGADTEAFF.

Only a few counts were recorded for this clone. The chain couples TRBV11-3 to TRBJ1-1; D might be TRBD1 (6 bases). Between the trimmed V and J ends, which lost 5 bases and 4 bases, there was a span of 11 bases. The V gene's germline CDR1 is SGHNT and CDR2 YENEEA. The CDR3 is 13 amino acids. CDR3 bases: TGTGCCAGCAGCCCGGCGGGGGCCACTGAAGCTTTCTTT. Protein product: CASSPAGATEAFF.

As DNA, the CDR3 is TGTGCCAGTAGCCCTACCTATACAGGGGTGGATGAGCAGTTCTTC. Amino acid sequence: CASSPTYTGVDEQFF. The chain has TRBV19 and TRBJ2-1, with 7 nucleotides matching TRBD1. This CDR3 region has 15 residues. V lost 6 bases and J lost 8; bases outside the gene matches: 13. Germline CDR1 is LNHDA and CDR2 is SQIVND (reference sequence).

The table lists this clone with a few counts. V is TRBV30 and J is TRBJ1-1; a possible D gene is TRBD1 (6 bases). V lost 5 bases, J lost 11 bases, and 15 bases lay in between. Per germline, CDR1 GTSNPN and CDR2 SVGIG (reference sequence). This CDR3 spans 11 amino acids. The CDR3 loop reads CAWGRDTGAFF. The CDR3 DNA follows: TGTGCCTGGGGACGGGACACTGGGGCTTTCTTT. The full variable domain, its missing parts supplied by reference TRBV30 and TRBJ1-1, is SQTIHQWPATLVQPVGSPLSLECTVEGTSNPNLYWYRQAAGRGLQLLFYSVGIGQISSEVPQNLSASRPQDRQFILSSKKLLLSDSGFYLCAWGRDTGAFFGQGTRLTVV.

The V gene is TRBV19, the J gene TRBJ2-2, with 7 positions matching TRBD1. The CDR3 is 14 amino acids. Germline-derived CDR1 and CDR2 are LNHDA and SQIVND (reference sequence). V gave up 5 bases and J gave up 6 bases; unmatched junction bases: 6. The CDR3 sequence is CASSVHQGAGELFF. As DNA, the CDR3 is TGTGCCAGTAGTGTTCACCAGGGGGCCGGGGAGCTGTTTTTT.

This clone was seen a handful of times. V usage is TRBV5-4 and J usage is TRBJ1-1; D uncertain. Trimming left V 1 base short and J 1 base short, with 11 bases between. CDR1 and CDR2 from the germline V gene are SGHNT and YYREEE (reference sequence). The CDR3 length is 15 residues. Here the CDR3 reads CASSLQIGSNTEAFF. The CDR3 DNA follows: TGTGCCAGCAGCTTGCAAATCGGGTCGAACACTGAAGCTTTCTTT.

This chain connects TRBV19 to TRBJ1-1; 10 positions match TRBD1. J was trimmed by 1 base and V by 5 bases; bases with no gene match: 7. The CDR3 consists of 16 residues. The V gene's germline CDR1 is LNHDA and CDR2 SQIVND (reference sequence). The CDR3 loop reads CASSGRDRGPNTEAFF. For the CDR3, the DNA is TGTGCCAGTAGTGGTCGGGACAGGGGACCGAACACTGAAGCTTTCTTT.

The sample holds one count of this clone. The chain joins TRBV10-1 to TRBJ1-1; TRBD1 aligns across 8 bases. Losses at the gene ends were 3 bases for V and 1 base for J; bases not matched to a gene: 4. The length of the CDR3 is 15 residues. Germline V CDR1 and CDR2: WNHNN, SYGVQD (reference sequence). The CDR3 sequence: CASSDPGTGNTEAFF. Written as DNA, the CDR3 is TGCGCCAGCAGTGATCCCGGGACAGGGAACACTGAAGCTTTCTTT.

The CDR3 is CASSLTRTRGETQYF. CDR3 in DNA: TGTGCCAGCAGCTTAACCCGGACTAGAGGAGAGACCCAGTACTTC. This rearrangement joins TRBV7-3 to TRBJ2-5, with 7 nucleotides matching TRBD2. The CDR3 is 15 residues long. Germline V gives CDR1 SGHTA, CDR2 FQGTGA. The V and J ends lost 0 bases and 4 bases, in that order; junction bases with no gene match: 5.

The chain joins TRBV14 to TRBJ1-6; D is unclear. Germline-derived CDR1 and CDR2 are SGHDN and FVKESK. The CDR3 extends over 13 amino acids. Trimming removed 1 base from V and 6 bases from J, with 4 bases in between. CDR3 residues: CASSQAFNSPLHF. The CDR3 coding sequence is TGTGCCAGCAGCCAAGCTTTTAATTCACCCCTCCACTTT. The variable domain in full, with the rest retrieved from reference TRBV14 and TRBJ1-6, is EAGVTQFPSHSVIEKGQTVTLRCDPISGHDNLYWYRRVMGKEIKFLLHFVKESKQDESGMPNNRFLAERTGGTYSTLKVQPAELEDSGVYFCASSQAFNSPLHFGNGTRLTVT.

The chain has TRBV4-3 and TRBJ1-4, with 8 nucleotides matching TRBD1. CDR3 length: 15 amino acids. V lost 4 bases, J lost 8 bases, and 9 bases stayed unmatched. Germline CDR1 and CDR2: LGHNA and YSLEER. The CDR3 reads CASSREPGTGEKLFF. The DNA of the CDR3 is TGCGCCAGCAGCCGCGAACCCGGGACAGGAGAAAAACTGTTTTTT.

This clone was observed a few times. The CDR3 coding sequence is TGTGCCAGCAGCTTAGGGGACAGGGTAGGGGACAATGAGCAGTTCTTC. Residues: CASSLGDRVGDNEQFF. The chain uses TRBV11-3 and TRBJ2-1, with 9 bases fitting TRBD1. J gave up 5 bases and V 1 base, and 6 bases lay outside the gene matches. CDR1 is SGHNT and CDR2 is YENEEA in the germline V gene. The CDR3 runs to 16 residues.